The 14 T cell receptor beta chains below all came from one sample that was sequenced in a study of blood T cells in healthy people across ages. Then a second PCR, running about 6 to 12 cycles, was carried out with a sample-barcoded 5' primer and a J-beta primer mix. TCRdb processed the 5' RACE reads anew with MiXCR; each CDR3 protein has one entry. The repertoire includes some 1.4 million distinct CDR3 sequences, 35% to 45% of them detected once, and roughly 7.9% sits in the top ten. The sample was blood. The receptor set was obtained from a woman aged 18-30 years in good health.

The table lists this clonotype with a few counts. The genes are TRBV10-1 and TRBJ2-7; D is uncertain. The V gene's germline CDR1 is WNHNN and CDR2 SYGVQD (reference sequence). V dropped 5 bases and J dropped 5 bases, with 10 bases sitting between them. The CDR3 contains 12 residues. CDR3 protein: CASSKVFHEQYF. As DNA, the CDR3 is TGCGCCAGCAGTAAAGTGTTCCACGAGCAGTACTTC.

V gene TRBV14 combines with J gene TRBJ1-2; D is uncertain. The CDR3 runs 13 residues. V was trimmed by 2 bases and J by 7 bases, leaving 11 bases between them. Looked up from germline, CDR1 is SGHDN and CDR2 is FVKESK. The CDR3 bases are TGTGCCAGCAGCCAAAGTCGAGTGGGTGGCTACACCTTC. It yields the protein CASSQSRVGGYTF.

This sequence joins TRBV27 and TRBJ1-4; D unclear. CDR3 length equals 13 residues. V was cut by 3 bases and J by 5 bases, with 7 bases left in between. Germline-derived CDR1 and CDR2 are MNHEY and SMNVEV (reference sequence). The CDR3 DNA reads as TGTGCCAGCAGTTTGCGAGGGAATGAAAAACTGTTTTTT. Encoded protein: CASSLRGNEKLFF.

The rearrangement links TRBV6-5 to TRBJ1-1, with D perhaps TRBD1 (5 bases). The V and J ends lost 7 bases and 4 bases respectively, with 13 bases between them. The germline V gene encodes CDR1 MNHEY and CDR2 SVGAGI. This CDR3 has 13 amino acids. The CDR3 DNA is TGTGCCAGCACCCCCGGGGGGTTCACTGAAGCTTTCTTT. It codes for CASTPGGFTEAFF.

This chain joins TRBV6-5 and TRBJ2-6; a possible D gene is TRBD1 (6 bases). Germline V gene data show CDR1 as MNHEY and CDR2 as SVGAGI. The germline V and J ends were trimmed by 6 bases and 0 bases, with 12 bases remaining between them. The CDR3 length is 16 residues. The CDR3 nucleotides are TGTGCCAGCAGCCGGGGACACATCTCTGGGGCCAACGTCCTGACTTTC. This encodes CASSRGHISGANVLTF.

The chain recombines TRBV7-2 with TRBJ2-4; the match to TRBD2 covers 11 bases. The DNA matches TRBJ2-7 better at its end, which makes the J call doubtful. CDR1 and CDR2 (germline): SGHTA, FQGNSA. The CDR3 covers 14 residues. The CDR3 bases are TGTGCCAGCAGCATTAGCGGGAGGGCCTACGAGCAGTACTTC. Translated, it gives CASSISGRAYEQYF.

About this clonotype: One junction end does not reproduce the germline sequence, and a read error may be involved. The chain carries TRBV5-6 and TRBJ2-3; 10 nucleotides match TRBD2. CDR3 length: 17 amino acids. CDR1 is SGHDT, CDR2 YYEEEE, per germline. The CDR3, as DNA: TGTACCAGCAGCCTCCTAAGCGGGAGGGGAAGCACAGATACGCAGTATTTT. Translating it yields CTSSLLSGRGSTDTQYF.

This clonotype came up a few times. This CDR3 is CASSELWTGDEKLFF. As DNA, the CDR3 is TGTGCCAGCAGTGAATTATGGACAGGGGATGAAAAACTGTTTTTT. The chain is built from TRBV6-1 and TRBJ1-4; 9 positions agree with TRBD1. J was trimmed by 6 bases and V by 2 bases; bases with no gene match: 4. The CDR3 runs 15 residues. Germline CDR1 is MNHNS and CDR2 is SASEGT.

The table lists this clonotype with many counts. The V and J genes are TRBV25-1 and TRBJ1-5, with TRBD1 as a possible D gene (5 bases). Germline CDR1 MGHDK, CDR2 SYGVNS. CDR3 length: 13 residues. V was cut by 11 bases and J by 6 bases, with 17 bases left in between. The CDR3 bases are TGTGCCTCCAGAGGGCAGGGAAGTCAGCCCCAGCATTTT. It is translated as CASRGQGSQPQHF. The full variable domain, rest sourced from reference TRBV25-1 and TRBJ1-5, is EADIYQTPRYLVIGTGKKITLECSQTMGHDKMYWYQQDPGMELHLIHYSYGVNSTEKGDLSSESTVSRIRTEHFPLTLESARPSHTSQYLCASRGQGSQPQHFGDGTRLSIL.

This clonotype has just a few counts. V and J are TRBV20-1 and TRBJ2-5, with TRBD2 matching over 7 bases. The J call may be faulty, since TRBJ2-7 better matches the DNA end. From germline, CDR1 is DFQATT and CDR2 SNEGSKA (reference sequence). There are 13 residues in the CDR3. The CDR3 is CSAPGRVTYEQYF. In DNA form, the CDR3 reads TGCAGTGCTCCGGGGAGGGTGACCTACGAGCAGTACTTC.

A few counts support this clonotype. The chain employs TRBV27 and TRBJ1-2; TRBD1 matches 7 bases. The CDR3 loop spans 16 amino acids. The germline CDR1 and CDR2 sequences are MNHEY and SMNVEV (reference sequence). With 7 bases clipped from V and 8 bases from J, the junction kept 19 bases outside the gene matches. The DNA of the CDR3 is TGTGCCAGCACCGAAAGGGCCGTGGGACAGAAAGAAGGCTACACCTTC. Protein: CASTERAVGQKEGYTF.

CDR3 protein: CASSLGDRYSSGYTF. The CDR3 DNA sequence: TGTGCCAGCAGCTTGGGGGACAGGTATTCTTCTGGCTACACCTTC. The chain recombines TRBV7-9 with TRBJ1-2, with TRBD1 matching 8 bases. J was trimmed by 7 bases and V by 3 bases; bases with no gene match: 10. The CDR3 contains 15 residues. CDR1 is SEHNR, CDR2 FQNEAQ, per germline (reference sequence).

This clonotype was recorded a few times. This chain connects TRBV6-6 to TRBJ1-5, with D perhaps matching TRBD1 (6 bases). V shed 6 bases and J shed 4 bases, with 16 bases lying between them. CDR1 MNHNY and CDR2 SVGAGI come from the germline V gene (reference sequence). The CDR3 runs to 15 residues. The CDR3 DNA follows: TGTGCCAGCAGCCAGGACAGCCTCGGTAATCAGCCCCAGCATTTT. Residues: CASSQDSLGNQPQHF.

The genes are TRBV5-1 and TRBJ1-5, with 9 nucleotides matching TRBD1. With V trimmed by 1 base and J by 4 bases, 3 bases remained unmatched. The CDR3 contains 15 residues. Germline V CDR1 and CDR2: SGHRS, YFSETQ. CDR3 amino acids: CASSLTGGANQPQHF. CDR3 bases: TGCGCCAGCAGCTTGACAGGGGGCGCGAATCAGCCCCAGCATTTT. The complete variable domain, with remaining parts taken from reference TRBV5-1 and TRBJ1-5, reads KAGVTQTPRYLIKTRGQQVTLSCSPISGHRSVSWYQQTPGQGLQFLFEYFSETQRNKGNFPGRFSGRQFSNSRSEMNVSTLELGDSALYLCASSLTGGANQPQHFGDGTRLSIL.